The clone carrying this T cell receptor beta chain was found a few times. Its antigen is not known. This sample is part of a study of T-cell memory formation after mild COVID-19. The CDR3 covers 14 residues. Germline values: CDR1 SGHAT, CDR2 FQDESV (reference sequence). Trimming left V 0 bases short and J 7 bases short, with 12 bases between. Study-wide results and caveats: Nothing showed for sure that second-wave clones peaking on day 37 were SARS-CoV-2 specific. A balance of CD4 and CD8 characterized clones contracting day 15 to 85, whereas later expanders leaned CD4+. CD4+ contracting clones lay mainly in CM and EM, CD8+ ones in EMRA.

The authors produced TCR alpha and TCR beta cDNA libraries with sample barcodes and UMIs by 5'RACE using constant-segment primers. TCRdb used MiXCR to reprocess the 5' RACE reads, holding one entry per CDR3 protein. The sample lists about 320,000 distinct CDR3 sequences; 13% to 15% were seen once. Material: PBMCs or a T cell subset sorted from them (not recorded which). The TCR sequence derives from a man aged 18 to 35 who had mild COVID-19 (a few samples of this study predate the infection). Cell type and time point are not known. The V gene is TRBV11-1, the J gene TRBJ1-2, with a weak D call TRBD1 (6 bases). Here the CDR3 DNA reads TGTGCCAGCAGCTTAGCCGGGGACACCGCTGGCTACACCTTC. It codes for CASSLAGDTAGYTF.